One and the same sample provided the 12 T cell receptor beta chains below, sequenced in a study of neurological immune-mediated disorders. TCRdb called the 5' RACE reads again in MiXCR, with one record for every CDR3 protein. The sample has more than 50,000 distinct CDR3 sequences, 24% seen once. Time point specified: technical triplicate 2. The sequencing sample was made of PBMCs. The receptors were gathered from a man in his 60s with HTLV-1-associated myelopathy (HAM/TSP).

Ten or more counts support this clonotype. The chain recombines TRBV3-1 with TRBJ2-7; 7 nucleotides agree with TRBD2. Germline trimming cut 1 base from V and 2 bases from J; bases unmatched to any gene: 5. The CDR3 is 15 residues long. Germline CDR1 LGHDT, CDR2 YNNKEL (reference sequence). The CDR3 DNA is TGTGCCAGCAGCCAAGTAATCGGGACTACCTACGAGCAGTACTTC. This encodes CASSQVIGTTYEQYF.

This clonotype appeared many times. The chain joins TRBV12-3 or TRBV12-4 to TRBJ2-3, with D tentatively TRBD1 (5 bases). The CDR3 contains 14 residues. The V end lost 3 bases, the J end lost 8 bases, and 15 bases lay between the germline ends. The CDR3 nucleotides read TGTGCCAGCAGTTTTCCAGACAGTTTTGGTACGCAGTATTTT. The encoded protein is CASSFPDSFGTQYF.

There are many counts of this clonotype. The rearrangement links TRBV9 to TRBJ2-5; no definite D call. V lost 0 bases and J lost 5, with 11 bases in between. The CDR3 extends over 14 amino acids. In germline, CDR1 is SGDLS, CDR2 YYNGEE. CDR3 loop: CASSVGPDLETQYF. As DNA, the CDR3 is TGTGCCAGCAGCGTAGGCCCAGATCTCGAGACCCAGTACTTC.

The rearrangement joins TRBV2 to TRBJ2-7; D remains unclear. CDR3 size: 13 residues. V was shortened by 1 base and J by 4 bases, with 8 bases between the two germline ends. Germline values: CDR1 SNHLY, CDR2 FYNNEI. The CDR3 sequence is CASSEVRWYEQYF. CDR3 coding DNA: TGTGCCAGCAGTGAAGTCAGGTGGTACGAGCAGTACTTC.

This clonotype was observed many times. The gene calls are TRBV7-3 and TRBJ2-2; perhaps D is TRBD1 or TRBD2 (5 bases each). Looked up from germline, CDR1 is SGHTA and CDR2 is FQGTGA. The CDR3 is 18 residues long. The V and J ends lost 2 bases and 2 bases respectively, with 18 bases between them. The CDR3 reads CASSLWGIVGANTGELFF. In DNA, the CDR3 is TGTGCCAGCAGCTTATGGGGGATCGTTGGAGCAAACACCGGGGAGCTGTTTTTT.

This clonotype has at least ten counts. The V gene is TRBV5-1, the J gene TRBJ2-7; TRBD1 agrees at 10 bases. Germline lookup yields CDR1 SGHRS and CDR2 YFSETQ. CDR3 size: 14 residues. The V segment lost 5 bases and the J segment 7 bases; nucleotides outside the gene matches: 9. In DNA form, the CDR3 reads TGCGCCAGCAGTCAAACGACAGGGGGCGGGGAGCAGTACTTC. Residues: CASSQTTGGGEQYF.

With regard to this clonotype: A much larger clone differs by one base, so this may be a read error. CDR3 sequence (DNA): TGTGCCAGTACTGGACAGGGAAACTCTGGGGCCAACGTCCTGACTTTC. It codes for CASTGQGNSGANVLTF. This rearrangement joins TRBV19 to TRBJ2-6, with 8 bases lining up with TRBD1. This CDR3 is built from 16 residues. Trimming took 7 bases from V and 0 from J; bases not matched to a gene: 5. Germline CDR1 is LNHDA and CDR2 is SQIVND (reference sequence).

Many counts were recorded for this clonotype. The CDR3 DNA reads TGTGCCAGCTCACCAAATACAGATACGCAGTATTTT. It is translated as CASSPNTDTQYF. The chain has TRBV18 and TRBJ2-3; D is uncertain. The CDR3 sequence is 12 residues long. Trimming stripped 2 bases from V and 3 bases from J, with 3 bases between. Germline V gene lookup returns CDR1 KGHSH and CDR2 LQKENI.

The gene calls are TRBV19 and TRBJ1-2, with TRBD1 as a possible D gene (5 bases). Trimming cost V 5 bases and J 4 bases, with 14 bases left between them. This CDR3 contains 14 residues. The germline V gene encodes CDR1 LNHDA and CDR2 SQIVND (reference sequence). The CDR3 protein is CASSFSGRRYGYTF. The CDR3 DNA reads TGTGCCAGTAGTTTCTCAGGGAGACGCTATGGCTACACCTTC.

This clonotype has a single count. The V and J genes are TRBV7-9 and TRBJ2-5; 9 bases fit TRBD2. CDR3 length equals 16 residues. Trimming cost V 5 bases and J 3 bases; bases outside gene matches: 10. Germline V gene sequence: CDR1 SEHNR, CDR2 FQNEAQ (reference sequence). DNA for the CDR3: TGTGCCAGCAGCGCCCGCACGGGACTAGCTGAAGAGACCCAGTACTTC. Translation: CASSARTGLAEETQYF.

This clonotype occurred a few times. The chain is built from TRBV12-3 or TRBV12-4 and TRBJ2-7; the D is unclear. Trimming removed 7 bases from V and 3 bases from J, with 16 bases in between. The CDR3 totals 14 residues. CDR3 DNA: TGTGCCAGCACCCTGGGAACTATTTTCTACGAGCAGTACTTC. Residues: CASTLGTIFYEQYF.

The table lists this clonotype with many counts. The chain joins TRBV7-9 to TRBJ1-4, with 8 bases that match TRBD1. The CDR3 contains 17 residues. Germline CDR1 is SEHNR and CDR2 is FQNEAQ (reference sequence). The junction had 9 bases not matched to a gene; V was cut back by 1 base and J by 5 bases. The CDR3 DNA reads TGTGCCAGCAGCTTAGGGGGGACAGGCCTACGAAATGAAAAACTGTTTTTT. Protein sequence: CASSLGGTGLRNEKLFF.